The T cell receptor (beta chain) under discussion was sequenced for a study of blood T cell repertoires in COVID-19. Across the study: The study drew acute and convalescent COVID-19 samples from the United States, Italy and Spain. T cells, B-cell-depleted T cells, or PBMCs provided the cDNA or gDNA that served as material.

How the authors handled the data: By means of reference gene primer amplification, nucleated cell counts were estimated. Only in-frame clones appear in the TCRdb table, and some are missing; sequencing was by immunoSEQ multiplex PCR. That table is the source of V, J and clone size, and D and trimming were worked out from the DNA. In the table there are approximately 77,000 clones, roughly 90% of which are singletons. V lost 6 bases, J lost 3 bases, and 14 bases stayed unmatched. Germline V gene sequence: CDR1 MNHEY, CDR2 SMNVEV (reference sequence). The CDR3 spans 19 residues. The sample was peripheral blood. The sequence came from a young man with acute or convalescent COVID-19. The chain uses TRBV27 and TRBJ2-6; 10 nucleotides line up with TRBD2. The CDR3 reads CASSSGSLAGSFGANVLTF. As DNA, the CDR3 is TGTGCCAGCAGCTCCGGATCACTAGCGGGATCGTTTGGGGCCAACGTCCTGACTTTC.